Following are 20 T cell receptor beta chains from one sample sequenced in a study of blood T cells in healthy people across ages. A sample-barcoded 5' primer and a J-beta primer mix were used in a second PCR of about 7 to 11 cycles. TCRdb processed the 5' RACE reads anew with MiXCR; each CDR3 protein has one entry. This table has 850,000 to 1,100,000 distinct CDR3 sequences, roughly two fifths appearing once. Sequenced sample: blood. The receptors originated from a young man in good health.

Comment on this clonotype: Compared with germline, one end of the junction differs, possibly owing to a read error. CDR3 protein: CASSLTGGDPLNAPLHF. The DNA for the CDR3 is TGTGCCAGCAGCTTAACGGGCGGAGACCCTCTTAATGCACCCCTCCACTTT. The V and J genes are TRBV7-3 and TRBJ1-6, with D unresolved. CDR3 length equals 17 residues. CDR1 is SGHTA and CDR2 is FQGTGA in the germline V gene.

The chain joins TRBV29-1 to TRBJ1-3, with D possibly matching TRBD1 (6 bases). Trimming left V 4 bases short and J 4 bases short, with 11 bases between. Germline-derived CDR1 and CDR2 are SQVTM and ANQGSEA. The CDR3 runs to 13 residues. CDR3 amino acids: CSVAGEAGNTIYF. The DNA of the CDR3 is TGCAGCGTTGCAGGGGAAGCGGGAAACACCATATATTTT.

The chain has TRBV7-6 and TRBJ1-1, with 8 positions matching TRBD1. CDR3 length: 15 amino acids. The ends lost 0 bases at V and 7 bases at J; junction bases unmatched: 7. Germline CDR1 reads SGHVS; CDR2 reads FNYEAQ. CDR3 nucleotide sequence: TGTGCCAGCAGCTTAGCCCCGACAGGGGTTAATGAAGCTTTCTTT. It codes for CASSLAPTGVNEAFF.

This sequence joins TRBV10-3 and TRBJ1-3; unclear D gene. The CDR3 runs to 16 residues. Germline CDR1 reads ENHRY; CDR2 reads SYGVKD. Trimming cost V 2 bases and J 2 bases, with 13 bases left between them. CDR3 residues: CAISEVRPATGNTIYF. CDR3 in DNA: TGTGCCATCAGTGAGGTCCGGCCGGCCACTGGAAACACCATATATTTT.

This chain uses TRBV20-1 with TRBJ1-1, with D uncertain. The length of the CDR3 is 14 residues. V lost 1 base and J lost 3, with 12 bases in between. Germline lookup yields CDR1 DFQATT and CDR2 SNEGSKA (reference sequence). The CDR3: CSARGTRWDTEAFF. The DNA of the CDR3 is TGCAGTGCTAGAGGAACGCGCTGGGACACTGAAGCTTTCTTT.

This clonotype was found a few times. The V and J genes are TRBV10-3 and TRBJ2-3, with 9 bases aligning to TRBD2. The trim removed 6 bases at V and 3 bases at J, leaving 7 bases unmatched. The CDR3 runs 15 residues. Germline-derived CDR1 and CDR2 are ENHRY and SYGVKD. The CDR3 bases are TGTGCCATCAGCTCTAGCGGGGAAGGGACAGATACGCAGTATTTT. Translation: CAISSSGEGTDTQYF.

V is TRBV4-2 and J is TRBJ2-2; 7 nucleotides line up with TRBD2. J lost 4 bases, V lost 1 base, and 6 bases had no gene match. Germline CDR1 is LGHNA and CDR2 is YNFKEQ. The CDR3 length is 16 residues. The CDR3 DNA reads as TGTGCCAGCAGCCAAGGGGGAGGGCTCAGCACCGGGGAGCTGTTTTTT. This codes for CASSQGGGLSTGELFF.

CDR3 loop: CASSFNRENTGELFF. The CDR3 DNA reads TGTGCCAGCAGCTTTAACAGGGAGAACACCGGGGAGCTGTTTTTT. The chain joins TRBV7-2 to TRBJ2-2; weak D call: TRBD1 (6 bases). The CDR3 is 15 amino acids. The V and J ends lost 3 bases and 1 base respectively, with 9 bases between them. Germline CDR1 reads SGHTA; CDR2 reads FQGNSA.

The CDR3 protein is CASSSQGAWGYGYTF. The DNA for the CDR3 is TGTGCCAGCAGCTCACAGGGGGCATGGGGCTATGGCTACACCTTC. The J gene is TRBJ1-2, the V gene TRBV7-9, with 9 bases that match TRBD1. The CDR3 runs 15 residues. With V trimmed by 4 bases and J by 4 bases, 7 bases remained unmatched. In germline, CDR1 is SEHNR, CDR2 FQNEAQ (reference sequence). The complete variable domain, with remaining parts taken from reference TRBV7-9 and TRBJ1-2, reads DTGVSQNPRHKITKRGQNVTFRCDPISEHNRLYWYRQTLGQGPEFLTYFQNEAQLEKSRLLSDRFSAERPKGSFSTLEIQRTEQGDSAMYLCASSSQGAWGYGYTFGSGTRLTVV.

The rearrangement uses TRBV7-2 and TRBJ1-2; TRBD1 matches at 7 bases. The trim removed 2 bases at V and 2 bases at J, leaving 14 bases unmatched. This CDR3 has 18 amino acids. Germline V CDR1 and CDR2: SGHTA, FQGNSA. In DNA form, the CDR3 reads TGTGCCAGCAGCTTAATGAGAGAAAGGGGGCTCCTAAACTATGGCTACACCTTC. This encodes CASSLMRERGLLNYGYTF.

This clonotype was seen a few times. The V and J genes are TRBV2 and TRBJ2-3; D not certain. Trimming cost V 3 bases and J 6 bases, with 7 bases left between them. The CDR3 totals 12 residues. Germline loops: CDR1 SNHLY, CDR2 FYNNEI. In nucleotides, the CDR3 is TGTGCCAGCAGTGAGAGTGAGGATACGCAGTATTTT. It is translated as CASSESEDTQYF.

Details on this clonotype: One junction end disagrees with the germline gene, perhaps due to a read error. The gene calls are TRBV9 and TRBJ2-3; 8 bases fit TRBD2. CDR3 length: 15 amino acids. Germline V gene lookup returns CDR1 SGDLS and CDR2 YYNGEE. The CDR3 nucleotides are TGTGCCAGCAGCGTAGTCGGGGGGGGCACAGAGACGCAGTATTTT. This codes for CASSVVGGGTETQYF.

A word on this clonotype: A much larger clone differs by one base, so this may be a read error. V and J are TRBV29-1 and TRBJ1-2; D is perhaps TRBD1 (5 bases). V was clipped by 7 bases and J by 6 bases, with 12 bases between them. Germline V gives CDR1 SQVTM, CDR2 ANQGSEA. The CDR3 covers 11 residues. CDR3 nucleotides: TGCAGCGGCTATGCAGGGCATGGCTACACCTTC. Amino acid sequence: CSGYAGHGYTF. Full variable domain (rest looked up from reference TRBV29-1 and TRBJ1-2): SAVISQKPSRDICQRGTSLTIQCQVDSQVTMMFWYRQQPGQSLTLIATANQGSEATYESGFVIDKFPISRPNLTFSTLTVSNMSPEDSSIYLCSGYAGHGYTFGSGTRLTVV.

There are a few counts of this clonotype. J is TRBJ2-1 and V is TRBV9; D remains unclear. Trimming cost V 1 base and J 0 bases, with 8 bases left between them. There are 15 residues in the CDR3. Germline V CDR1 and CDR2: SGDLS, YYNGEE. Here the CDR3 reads CASSVTESSYNEQFF. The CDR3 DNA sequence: TGTGCCAGCAGCGTAACAGAGAGCTCCTACAATGAGCAGTTCTTC. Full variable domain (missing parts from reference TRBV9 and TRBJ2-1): DSGVTQTPKHLITATGQRVTLRCSPRSGDLSVYWYQQSLDQGLQFLIQYYNGEERAKGNILERFSAQQFPDLHSELNLSSLELGDSALYFCASSVTESSYNEQFFGPGTRLTVL.

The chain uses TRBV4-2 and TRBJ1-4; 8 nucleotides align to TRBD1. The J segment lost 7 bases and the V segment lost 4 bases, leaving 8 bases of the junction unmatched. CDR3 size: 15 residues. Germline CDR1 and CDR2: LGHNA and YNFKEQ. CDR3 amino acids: CASSPKTGEAEKLFF. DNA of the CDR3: TGTGCCAGCAGCCCGAAGACAGGGGAGGCTGAAAAACTGTTTTTT.

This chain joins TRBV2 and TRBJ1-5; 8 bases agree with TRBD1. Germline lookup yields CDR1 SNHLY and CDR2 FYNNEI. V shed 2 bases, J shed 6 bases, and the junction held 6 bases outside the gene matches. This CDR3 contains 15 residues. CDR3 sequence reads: CASSEFGQGSQPQHF. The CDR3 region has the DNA TGTGCCAGCAGTGAATTTGGACAGGGAAGTCAGCCCCAGCATTTT. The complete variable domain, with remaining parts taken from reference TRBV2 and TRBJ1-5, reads EPEVTQTPSHQVTQMGQEVILRCVPISNHLYFYWYRQILGQKVEFLVSFYNNEISEKSEIFDDQFSVERPDGSNFTLKIRSTKLEDSAMYFCASSEFGQGSQPQHFGDGTRLSIL.

CDR3 coding DNA: TGCGCCAGCAGCGGCCTCTTAGCGGGGCGGGAGGAGACCCAGTACTTC. It translates to CASSGLLAGREETQYF. The genes are TRBV5-1 and TRBJ2-5; 8 bases match TRBD2. The germline gives CDR1 SGHRS, CDR2 YFSETQ. The CDR3 consists of 16 residues. The trim removed 4 bases at V and 5 bases at J, leaving 13 bases unmatched. Based on the CDR3 plus reference TRBV5-1 and TRBJ2-5, the full variable domain is KAGVTQTPRYLIKTRGQQVTLSCSPISGHRSVSWYQQTPGQGLQFLFEYFSETQRNKGNFPGRFSGRQFSNSRSEMNVSTLELGDSALYLCASSGLLAGREETQYFGPGTRLLVL.

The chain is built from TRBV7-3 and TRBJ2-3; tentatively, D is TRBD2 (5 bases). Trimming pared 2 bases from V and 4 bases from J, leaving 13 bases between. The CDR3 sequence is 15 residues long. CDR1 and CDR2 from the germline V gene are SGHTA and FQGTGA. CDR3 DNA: TGTGCCAGCAGCTTAGAGGGAAGCAGCGCAGATACGCAGTATTTT. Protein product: CASSLEGSSADTQYF.

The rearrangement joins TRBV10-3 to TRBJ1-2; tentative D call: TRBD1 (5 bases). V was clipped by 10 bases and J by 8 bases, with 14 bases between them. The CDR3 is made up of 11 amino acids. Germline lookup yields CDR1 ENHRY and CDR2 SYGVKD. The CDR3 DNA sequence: TGTGCCACCCAGGGCGGGTCAGGCTACACCTTC. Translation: CATQGGSGYTF.

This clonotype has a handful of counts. The CDR3 region has the DNA TGTGCCTCAGCGGGAAAATCTGAAGCTTTCTTT. As protein: CASAGKSEAFF. The chain uses TRBV6-5 and TRBJ1-1; no definite D call. V gave up 11 bases and J gave up 6 bases, with 13 bases separating them. Germline V gene data show CDR1 as MNHEY and CDR2 as SVGAGI. The CDR3 extends over 11 amino acids.